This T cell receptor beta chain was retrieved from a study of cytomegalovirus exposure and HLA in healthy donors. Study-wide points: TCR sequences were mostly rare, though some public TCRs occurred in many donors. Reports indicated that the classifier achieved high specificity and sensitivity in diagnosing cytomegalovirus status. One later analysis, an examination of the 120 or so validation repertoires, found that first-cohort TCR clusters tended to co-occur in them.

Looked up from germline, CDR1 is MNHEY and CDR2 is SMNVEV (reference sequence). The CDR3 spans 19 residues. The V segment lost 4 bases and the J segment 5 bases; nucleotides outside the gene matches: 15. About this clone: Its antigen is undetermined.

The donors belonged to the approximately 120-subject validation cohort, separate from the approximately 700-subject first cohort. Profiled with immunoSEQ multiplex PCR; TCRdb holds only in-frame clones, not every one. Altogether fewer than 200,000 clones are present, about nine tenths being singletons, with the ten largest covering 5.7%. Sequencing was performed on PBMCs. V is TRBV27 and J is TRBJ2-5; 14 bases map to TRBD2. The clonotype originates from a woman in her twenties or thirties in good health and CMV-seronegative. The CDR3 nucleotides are TGTGCCAGCAGTTCGGGACTAGCGGGAGATCTGTTTTCCGTGGAGACCCAGTACTTC. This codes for CASSSGLAGDLFSVETQYF.